This entry concerns a single T cell receptor beta chain. Here immunoSEQ multiplex PCR was the method, and the copy in TCRdb shows in-frame clones only, minus some. The table shows some 410,000 clones, with 90% occurring only once. The CDR3 loop spans 14 amino acids. V was clipped by 2 bases and J by 8 bases, with 13 bases between them. Germline V gene data show CDR1 as SGHTA and CDR2 as FQGTGA. The sample belongs to a study of control samples from healthy donors and cancer patients. The sample comprised PBMCs. The chain is built from TRBV7-3 and TRBJ2-1; TRBD2 is a possible D gene (6 bases). This TCR was sampled from a man aged 35 to 55 with head and neck cancer. CDR3 in amino acids: CASSLAGLVDEQFF. Written as DNA, the CDR3 is TGTGCCAGCAGCTTAGCGGGATTAGTAGATGAGCAGTTCTTC.